This TCR beta chain comes out of a study of early T cells in non-severe SARS-CoV-2 infection. Study results and limitations: Matches to VDJdb favored anti-spike CD8 responses and missed private and CD4 specificities.

V lost 0 bases and J lost 8, with 5 bases in between. Germline loops: CDR1 SGDLS, CDR2 YYNGEE. This CDR3 is 12 amino acids long. Notes on this clonotype: The antigen is unknown.

Attachment of unique molecular identifiers to individual cDNA molecules was performed. TCRdb analysed the 5' RACE reads with MiXCR anew, one entry per CDR3 protein. This sample carries about 59,000 distinct CDR3 sequences, less than 15% of them seen once, and the ten largest clones take roughly 8.8%. The source is an adult who was a healthcare worker with PCR-confirmed SARS-CoV-2 infection or an uninfected control (not recorded which). The sequenced sample was whole blood, obtained at baseline. The V gene is TRBV9, the J gene TRBJ2-2; D not certain. Here the CDR3 DNA reads TGTGCCAGCAGCGTAGCCCAAGGGGAGCTGTTTTTT. It encodes CASSVAQGELFF.